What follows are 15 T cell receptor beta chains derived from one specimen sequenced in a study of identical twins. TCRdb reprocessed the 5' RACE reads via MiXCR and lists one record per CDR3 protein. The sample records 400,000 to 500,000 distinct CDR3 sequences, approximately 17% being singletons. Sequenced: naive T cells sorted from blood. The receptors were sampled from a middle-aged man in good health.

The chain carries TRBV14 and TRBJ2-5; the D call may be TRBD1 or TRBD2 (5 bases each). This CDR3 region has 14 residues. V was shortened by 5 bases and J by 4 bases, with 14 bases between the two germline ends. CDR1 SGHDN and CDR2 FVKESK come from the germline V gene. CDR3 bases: TGTGCCAGCAGCTCTCATGGGGGAATAGAGACCCAGTACTTC. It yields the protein CASSSHGGIETQYF.

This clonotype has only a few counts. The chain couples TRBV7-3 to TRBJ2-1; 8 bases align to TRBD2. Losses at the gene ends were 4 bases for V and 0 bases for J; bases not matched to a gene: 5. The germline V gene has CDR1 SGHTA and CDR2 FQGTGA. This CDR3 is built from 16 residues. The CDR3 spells CASSSHSGSSYNEQFF. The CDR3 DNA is TGTGCCAGCAGCTCTCACAGCGGGAGCTCCTACAATGAGCAGTTCTTC.

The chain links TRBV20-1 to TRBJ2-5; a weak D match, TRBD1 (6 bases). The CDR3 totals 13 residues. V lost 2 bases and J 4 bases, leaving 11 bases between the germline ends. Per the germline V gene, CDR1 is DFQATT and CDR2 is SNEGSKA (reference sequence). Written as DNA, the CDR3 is TGCAGTGCTAGATCACAGGGTCTAGAGACCCAGTACTTC. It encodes CSARSQGLETQYF.

CDR3 loop: CAIGDGTGEQYF. CDR3 coding DNA: TGTGCCATCGGGGACGGGACAGGCGAGCAGTACTTC. The chain carries TRBV10-3 and TRBJ2-7, with TRBD1 matching over 8 bases. Germline CDR1 ENHRY, CDR2 SYGVKD. V gave up 8 bases and J gave up 6 bases; unmatched junction bases: 6. The length of the CDR3 is 12 residues.

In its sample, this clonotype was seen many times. The CDR3 protein is CASSTRDGAYEQYF. In nucleotides, the CDR3 is TGTGCCAGCAGCACTAGGGACGGCGCCTACGAGCAGTACTTC. The chain links TRBV3-1 to TRBJ2-7; D is perhaps TRBD1 or TRBD2 (5 bases each). The germline V gene has CDR1 LGHDT and CDR2 YNNKEL (reference sequence). The CDR3 runs to 14 residues. The ends were cut back, 5 bases at V and 2 bases at J, with 13 bases in the middle.

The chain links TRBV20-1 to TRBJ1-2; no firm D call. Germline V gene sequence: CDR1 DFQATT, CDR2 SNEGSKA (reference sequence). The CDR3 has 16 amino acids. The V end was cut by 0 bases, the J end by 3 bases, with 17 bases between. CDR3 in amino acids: CSARDPASPSDYGYTF. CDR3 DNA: TGCAGTGCTAGAGATCCAGCGTCGCCCTCGGACTATGGCTACACCTTC.

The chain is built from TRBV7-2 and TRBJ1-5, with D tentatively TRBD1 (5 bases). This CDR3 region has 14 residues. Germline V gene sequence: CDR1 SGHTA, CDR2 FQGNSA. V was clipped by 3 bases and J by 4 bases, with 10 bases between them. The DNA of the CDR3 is TGTGCCAGCAGCTTCAGGGCGGGGAATCAGCCCCAGCATTTT. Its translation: CASSFRAGNQPQHF.

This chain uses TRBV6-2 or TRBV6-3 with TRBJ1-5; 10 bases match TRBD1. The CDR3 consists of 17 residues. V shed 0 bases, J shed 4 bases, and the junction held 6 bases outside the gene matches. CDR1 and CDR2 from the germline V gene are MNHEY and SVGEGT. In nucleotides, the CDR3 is TGTGCCAGCAGTTACTCGGGACAGGGGCAAAGGAATCAGCCCCAGCATTTT. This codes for CASSYSGQGQRNQPQHF.

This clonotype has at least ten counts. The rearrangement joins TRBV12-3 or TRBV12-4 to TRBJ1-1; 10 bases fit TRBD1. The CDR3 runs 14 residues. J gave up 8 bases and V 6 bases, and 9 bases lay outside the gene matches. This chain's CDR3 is CASRPGQGRREAFF. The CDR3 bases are TGTGCCAGCAGGCCGGGACAGGGGAGGAGGGAAGCTTTCTTT.

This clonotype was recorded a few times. The CDR3 loop reads CASSLQGQIYEQYF. The DNA of the CDR3 is TGTGCCAGCAGTTTACAGGGACAGATCTACGAGCAGTACTTC. The chain links TRBV12-3 or TRBV12-4 to TRBJ2-7, with 7 bases fitting TRBD1. CDR3 length: 14 amino acids. V shed 2 bases and J 3 bases; nucleotides not matched to a gene: 4.

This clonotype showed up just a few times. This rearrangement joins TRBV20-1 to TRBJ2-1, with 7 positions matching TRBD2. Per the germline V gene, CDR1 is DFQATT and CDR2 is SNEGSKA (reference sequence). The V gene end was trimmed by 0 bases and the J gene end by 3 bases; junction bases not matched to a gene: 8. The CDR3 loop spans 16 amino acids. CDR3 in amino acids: CSARDLASGDYNEQFF. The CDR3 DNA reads TGCAGTGCTAGAGATCTAGCTAGCGGAGACTACAATGAGCAGTTCTTC.

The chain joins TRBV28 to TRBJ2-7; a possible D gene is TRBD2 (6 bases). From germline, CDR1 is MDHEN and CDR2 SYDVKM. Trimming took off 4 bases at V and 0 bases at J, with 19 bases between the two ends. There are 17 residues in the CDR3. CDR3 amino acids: CASSSPGGSGGSYEQYF. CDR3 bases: TGTGCCAGCAGTTCCCCCGGGGGTAGCGGTGGCTCCTACGAGCAGTACTTC.

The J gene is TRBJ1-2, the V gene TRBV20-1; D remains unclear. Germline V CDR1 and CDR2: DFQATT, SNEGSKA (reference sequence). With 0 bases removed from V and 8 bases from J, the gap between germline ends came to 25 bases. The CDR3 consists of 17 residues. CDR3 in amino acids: CSARDIRVGGLGFGYTF. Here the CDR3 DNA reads TGCAGTGCTAGAGATATCCGGGTGGGAGGGCTAGGTTTCGGCTACACCTTC.

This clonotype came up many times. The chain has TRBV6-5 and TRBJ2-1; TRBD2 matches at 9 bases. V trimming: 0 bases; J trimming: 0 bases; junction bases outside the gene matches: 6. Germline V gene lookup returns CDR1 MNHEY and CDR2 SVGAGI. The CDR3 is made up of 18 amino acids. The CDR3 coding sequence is TGTGCCAGCAGTTACTCGAGGCTAGCGGGGATCTCCTACAATGAGCAGTTCTTC. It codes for CASSYSRLAGISYNEQFF.

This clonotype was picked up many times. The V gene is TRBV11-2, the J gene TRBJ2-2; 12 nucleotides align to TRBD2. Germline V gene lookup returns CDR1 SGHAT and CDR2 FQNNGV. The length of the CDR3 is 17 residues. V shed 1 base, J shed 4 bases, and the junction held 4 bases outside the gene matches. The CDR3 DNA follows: TGTGCCAGCAGCTTAGTATCTAGCGGGAGGGTCACCGGGGAGCTGTTTTTT. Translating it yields CASSLVSSGRVTGELFF.